The 15 T cell receptor beta chains in this list originate from one sample, sequenced in a study of CD8+CD57+ T cells in acquired aplastic anemia. Profiles of TCR beta VDJ and CDR3 were generated from a genomic DNA template. From the reads, TCRdb called clonotypes with MiXCR, one entry per CDR3 protein. This table holds 400,000 to 450,000 distinct CDR3 sequences, about two thirds found once. The source material was sorted CD4+, CD8+, or CD8+CD57+ T cells (not recorded which) from PBMCs. Receptor source: a human donor in good health, serving as a control.

In this sample, this clonotype turned up a few times. A much larger clonotype is one base distant, so this may be a read error. This chain uses TRBV19 with TRBJ1-1; the D gene is possibly TRBD1 (5 bases). CDR1 and CDR2 (germline): LNHDA, SQIVND (reference sequence). The CDR3 is made up of 13 amino acids. This chain's CDR3 is CAGSGREGTEAFF. CDR3 bases: TGTGCCGGTAGTGGGAGGGAGGGGACTGAAGCTTTCTTT.

This clonotype was recorded once. V gene TRBV10-1 combines with J gene TRBJ1-6, with D unclear. The CDR3 runs 15 residues. With 5 bases removed from V and 9 bases from J, the gap between germline ends came to 17 bases. CDR1 WNHNN and CDR2 SYGVQD come from the germline V gene (reference sequence). The CDR3 nucleotides read TGCGCCAGCAGTCAAGGCGCATTCGGCCCTTCACCCCTCCACTTT. Translating gives CASSQGAFGPSPLHF.

The chain combines TRBV5-1 with TRBJ2-1; perhaps D is TRBD1 or TRBD2 (5 bases each). Germline V CDR1 and CDR2: SGHRS, YFSETQ. The germline V and J ends were trimmed by 4 bases and 2 bases, with 13 bases remaining between them. This CDR3 contains 15 residues. The CDR3 coding sequence is TGCGCCAGCAGCCATTTGCAGGGAGCCTACAATGAGCAGTTCTTC. Its protein is CASSHLQGAYNEQFF.

This clonotype showed up just once. The chain uses TRBV7-9 and TRBJ1-1, with 7 bases aligning to TRBD1. CDR3 size: 13 residues. The germline CDR1 and CDR2 sequences are SEHNR and FQNEAQ (reference sequence). V lost 6 bases, J lost 3 bases, and 4 bases stayed unmatched. CDR3 DNA sequence: TGTGCCAGCAGACAGGGGACTCACACTGAAGCTTTCTTT. The encoded protein is CASRQGTHTEAFF.

V usage is TRBV5-1 and J usage is TRBJ1-5; perhaps TRBD1 as D (6 bases). V was cut by 6 bases and J by 3 bases, with 16 bases left in between. This CDR3 region has 15 residues. Germline CDR1 is SGHRS and CDR2 is YFSETQ. CDR3 region: CASKLDSSYNQPQHF. In nucleotides, the CDR3 is TGCGCCAGCAAATTGGACAGCTCCTACAATCAGCCCCAGCATTTT.

This chain uses TRBV15 with TRBJ1-6, with 9 nucleotides matching TRBD1. The germline CDR1 and CDR2 sequences are LNHNV and YYDKDF (reference sequence). The V gene end was trimmed by 3 bases and the J gene end by 6 bases; junction bases not matched to a gene: 3. The length of the CDR3 is 15 residues. DNA for the CDR3: TGTGCCACCAGCAGTCCGGGACAGGGTAATTCACCCCTCCACTTT. Protein: CATSSPGQGNSPLHF. Filled out from reference TRBV15 and TRBJ1-6, the complete variable domain reads DAMVIQNPRYQVTQFGKPVTLSCSQTLNHNVMYWYQQKSSQAPKLLFHYYDKDFNNEADTPDNFQSRRPNTSFCFLDIRSPGLGDTAMYLCATSSPGQGNSPLHFGNGTRLTVT.

Notes on this clonotype: Here the CDR3 omits its conserved ending phenylalanine or tryptophan, so a read error is the likely source. The DNA is left out, because the CDR3 cannot be placed on it with certainty; the CDR3 is given as TCRdb lists it. This rearrangement joins TRBV7-9 to TRBJ1-6; the table assigns TRBD1, which was not confirmed against the DNA. Germline-derived CDR1 and CDR2 are SEHNR and FQNEAQ (reference sequence). The CDR3 is 9 residues long, ends included. The CDR3 region is CASSPRTGI.

This clonotype was counted at least ten times. The V gene is TRBV10-3, the J gene TRBJ2-5, with 7 positions matching TRBD1. In germline, CDR1 is ENHRY, CDR2 SYGVKD. V was pared by 3 bases and J by 3 bases, with 4 bases of the junction left unmatched. This CDR3 has 14 residues. The CDR3, as DNA: TGTGCCATCAGTGATCCAGGGACAGAAGAGACCCAGTACTTC. The encoded protein is CAISDPGTEETQYF.

About this clonotype: Compared with germline, one end of the junction differs, possibly owing to a read error. CDR3 sequence reads: CASSASMNTEAFFF. The CDR3 region has the DNA TGTGCCAGCAGCGCCAGCATGAACACTGAAGCTTTCTTTTTC. The rearrangement uses TRBV7-8 and TRBJ2-7; D is ambiguous. Germline lookup yields CDR1 SGHVS and CDR2 FQNEAQ. The CDR3 consists of 14 residues.

This clonotype occurred once. The rearrangement uses TRBV9 and TRBJ2-5; D might be TRBD1 or TRBD2, each matching 5 bases. Germline CDR1 SGDLS, CDR2 YYNGEE. V was trimmed by 5 bases and J by 5 bases, leaving 10 bases between them. This CDR3 has 12 amino acids. The CDR3, as DNA: TGTGCCAGCAGGGGGACCGGGGAGACCCAGTACTTC. Translation gives CASRGTGETQYF.

The V call is TRBV20-1, the J call TRBJ1-2; D is undetermined. With 0 bases removed from V and 12 bases from J, the gap between germline ends came to 14 bases. The CDR3 is 12 residues long. Per germline, CDR1 DFQATT and CDR2 SNEGSKA (reference sequence). For the CDR3, the DNA is TGCAGTGCTAGAGACCTCCGGGATGGTGACACCTTC. Amino acids: CSARDLRDGDTF.

This clonotype was observed a handful of times. A much larger clone differs by one base, so this may be a read error. The chain has TRBV7-3 and TRBJ2-5; 10 bases are a match to TRBD1. The CDR3 loop spans 15 amino acids. Germline V gives CDR1 SGHTA, CDR2 FQGTGA. The junction had 12 bases not matched to a gene; V was cut back by 8 bases and J by 6 bases. This CDR3 is CASGFPGQGLQTQYF. CDR3 bases: TGTGCCAGCGGATTTCCGGGACAGGGGTTGCAGACCCAGTACTTC.

Only a few counts were recorded for this clonotype. The rearrangement uses TRBV10-3 and TRBJ2-7; tentative D call: TRBD1 (7 bases). There are 13 residues in the CDR3. The V end was cut by 8 bases, the J end by 2 bases, with 13 bases between. CDR1 is ENHRY, CDR2 SYGVKD, per germline. The CDR3 is CAIRETGPYEQYF. The CDR3 coding sequence is TGTGCCATCCGGGAGACAGGGCCCTACGAGCAGTACTTC.

This clonotype was observed many times. The V and J genes are TRBV5-5 and TRBJ1-6; 7 positions match TRBD1. This CDR3 comprises 15 residues. The germline V gene has CDR1 SGHKS and CDR2 YYEKEE (reference sequence). V was pared by 3 bases and J by 11 bases, with 11 bases of the junction left unmatched. CDR3: CASSSGAGGAAPLHF. In nucleotides, the CDR3 is TGTGCCAGCAGCTCTGGCGCAGGGGGAGCGGCACCCCTCCACTTT.

The chain couples TRBV19 to TRBJ1-5, with TRBD1 as a possible D gene (5 bases). V was cut by 8 bases and J by 5 bases, with 10 bases left in between. The length of the CDR3 is 12 residues. Germline V gene lookup returns CDR1 LNHDA and CDR2 SQIVND (reference sequence). CDR3: CASRDGYQPQHF. The CDR3 DNA reads as TGTGCCAGTCGGGACGGATATCAGCCCCAGCATTTT.